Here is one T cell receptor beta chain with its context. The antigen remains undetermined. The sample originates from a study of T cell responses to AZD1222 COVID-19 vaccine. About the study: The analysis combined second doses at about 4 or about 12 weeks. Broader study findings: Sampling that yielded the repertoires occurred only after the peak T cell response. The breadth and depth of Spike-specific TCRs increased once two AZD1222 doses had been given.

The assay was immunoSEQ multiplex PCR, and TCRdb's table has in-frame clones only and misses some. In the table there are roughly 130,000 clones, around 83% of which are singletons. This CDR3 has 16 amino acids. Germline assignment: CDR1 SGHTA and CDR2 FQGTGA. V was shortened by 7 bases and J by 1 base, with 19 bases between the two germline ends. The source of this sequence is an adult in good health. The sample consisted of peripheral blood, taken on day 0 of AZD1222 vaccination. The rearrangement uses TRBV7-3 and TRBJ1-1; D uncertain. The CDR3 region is CASTLPDGYENTEAFF. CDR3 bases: TGTGCCAGCACCCTACCTGATGGGTATGAGAACACTGAAGCTTTCTTT.